These T cell receptor beta chains were read from a single sample in a study of shared clonotypes between healthy human individuals. Measured with immunoSEQ multiplex PCR; TCRdb has only the in-frame clones, and not every one. The sample gives 2 million to 2.5 million clones, approximately 96% of which show up once; over 0.1% is in the top ten. Source material: naive CD4+ T cells sorted from blood. These receptors all come from a man younger than 35 in good health. The CDR3 runs from the conserved cysteine through the conserved F or W. The order of the fields is V gene, J gene, D gene, clone size, CDR3 DNA, CDR3 protein. A D gene is named only where the DNA matches it firmly. Clone size appears in some rows only: once, few, many, or a class for an expanded clone.

TRBV30	TRBJ1-2	.	.	TGTGCCTGGAGTGTACGACAGATAACCAACTATGGCTACACCTTC	CAWSVRQITNYGYTF
TRBV7-9	TRBJ1-4	.	.	TGTGCCAGCACGGGCAGGGGAGGGGAAGAAAAACTGTTTTTT	CASTGRGGEEKLFF
TRBV2	TRBJ1-2	.	.	TGTGCCAGCAGAAACTCGACAGGCAGGGGAGGCTACACCTTC	CASRNSTGRGGYTF
TRBV5-4	TRBJ1-2	TRBD1	.	TGTGCCAGCGACCGGGACAGAAACTATGGCTACACCTTC	CASDRDRNYGYTF
TRBV6-1	TRBJ2-7	.	.	TGTGCCAGCAGTGTGAGGGCGGAAGGGCGCGAGCAGTACTTC	CASSVRAEGREQYF
TRBV7-9	TRBJ1-1	.	once	TGTGCCAGCAGCTTAGGAGGTGTGTACAACACTGAAGCTTTCTTT	CASSLGGVYNTEAFF
TRBV4-1	TRBJ2-3	.	.	TGCGCCAGCAGCCAGGAGGGGGGAAGCGGGATGTCTCATACGCAGTATTTT	CASSQEGGSGMSHTQYF
TRBV25-1	TRBJ1-2	TRBD1	.	TGTGCCAGCAGAGCACAGGGGGCTGATGGCTACACCTTC	CASRAQGADGYTF
TRBV5-4	TRBJ1-1	.	.	TGTGCCAGCAGCTTTAACCAGAACACTGAAGCTTTCTTT	CASSFNQNTEAFF
TRBV6-1	TRBJ2-7	TRBD2	.	TGTGCCAGCGATCGAAGCGGGGGCTACGAGCAGTACTTC	CASDRSGGYEQYF
TRBV9	TRBJ2-5	TRBD1	.	TGTGCCAGCAGCCGGGACAGGCAACTTCAAGAGACCCAGTACTTC	CASSRDRQLQETQYF
TRBV19	TRBJ2-1	.	.	TGTGCCAGTAGGACGACAGGTGCGGACGGTGAGCAGTTCTTC	CASRTTGADGEQFF
TRBV2	TRBJ2-7	.	.	TGTGCCAGCAACCGGGAGAAGGGCTACGAGCAGTACTTC	CASNREKGYEQYF
TRBV5-1	TRBJ1-1	TRBD1	.	TGCGCCAGCAGCGTAGGACAGGGGACTGAAGCTTTCTTT	CASSVGQGTEAFF
TRBV15	TRBJ1-5	.	once	TGTGCCACCACTGGGGCAGGGCTCAATCAGCCCCAGCATTTT	CATTGAGLNQPQHF
TRBV6-5	TRBJ1-1	TRBD1	.	TGTGCCAGCAGTTCCGGGACAGGGTGGGCTGAAGCTTTCTTT	CASSSGTGWAEAFF
TRBV28	TRBJ1-1	.	.	TGTGCCAGCAGTTTACCCTATCAGACAGGGAACACTGAAGCTTTCTTT	CASSLPYQTGNTEAFF
TRBV30	TRBJ2-3	TRBD2	.	TGTGCCTGGACCTGGGGGCAGCGGGGGCAGGGAGATACGCAGTATTTT	CAWTWGQRGQGDTQYF
TRBV28	TRBJ2-7	.	.	TGTGCCAGCATCCCCCGGACGGACCGAGTGTTCTCCTACGAGCAGTACTTC	CASIPRTDRVFSYEQYF
TRBV11-2	TRBJ2-7	.	.	TGTGCCAGCAGCTTAGCCTACAGGGGCAGGCGCGGGGGAAACGAGCAGTACTTC	CASSLAYRGRRGGNEQYF
TRBV6-1	TRBJ2-5	.	.	TGTGCCAGCAGTGAAGCTAGCCTCCAAGAGACCCAGTACTTC	CASSEASLQETQYF
TRBV6-1	TRBJ2-3	TRBD2	.	TGTGCCAGCGAGGCGGGGGGGCCGGTAGATACGCAGTATTTT	CASEAGGPVDTQYF
TRBV9	TRBJ2-6	TRBD1	.	TGTGCCAGCAGCGGGGGGACAGGTTTCGGGGCCAACGTCCTGACTTTC	CASSGGTGFGANVLTF
TRBV7-7	TRBJ2-1	TRBD1	.	TGTGCTAGCAGCCCCGGGACAGGGCCTAACAATGAGCAGTTCTTC	CASSPGTGPNNEQFF
TRBV28	TRBJ1-6	TRBD1	.	TGTGCCAGCAGTTTACAGGGACAGCCAAATTCACCCCTCCACTTT	CASSLQGQPNSPLHF
TRBV11-3	TRBJ2-2	.	once	TGTGCCAGCAGCCCTGGGAATTCGGACACCGGGGAGCTGTTTTTT	CASSPGNSDTGELFF
TRBV9	TRBJ2-1	TRBD2	.	TGTGCCAGCAGCTTCGGTACCGGGCCCCACTTGGCGGGGGTCTACAATGAGCAGTTCTTC	CASSFGTGPHLAGVYNEQFF
TRBV13	TRBJ2-7	.	.	TGTGCCAGCAGTTCGCGGCTAGCCGACGAGCAGTACTTC	CASSSRLADEQYF
TRBV10-3	TRBJ2-7	TRBD2	.	TGTGCCACCGGGACTAGCGGGGGCGAGCAGTACTTC	CATGTSGGEQYF
TRBV19	TRBJ1-5	TRBD1	few	TGTGCCAGTAGCAAGACAGGGCTTTTAGGTCAGCCCCAGCATTTT	CASSKTGLLGQPQHF
TRBV30	TRBJ2-2	.	few	TGTGCCTGGAGTGTACGAGGTGCCGGGGAGCTGTTTTTT	CAWSVRGAGELFF
TRBV5-4	TRBJ1-1	TRBD1	.	TGTGCCAGCAGCTCGCGGAGGGTACAGGGGTCGAGTGAAGCTTTCTTT	CASSSRRVQGSSEAFF
TRBV5-1	TRBJ2-5	TRBD2	.	TGCGCCAGCAGCTCCGGACTAGCGGGAAACGTGGAGACCCAGTACTTC	CASSSGLAGNVETQYF
TRBV19	TRBJ1-5	.	.	TGTGCCAGTAGTATAGGGGGACCTAGCAATCAGCCCCAGCATTTT	CASSIGGPSNQPQHF
TRBV5-1	TRBJ2-1	.	.	TGCGCCAGCAGCCGGGGTCGGGCCTACAATGAGCAGTTCTTC	CASSRGRAYNEQFF
TRBV27	TRBJ1-2	TRBD1	.	TGTGCCAGCCGGAGGACAGGTGGTTTGGGCTACACCTTC	CASRRTGGLGYTF
TRBV6-7	TRBJ1-6	TRBD1	.	TGTGCCAGCAGTTACTCGAAAGAGCGGGACAGACGAAATTCACCCCTCCACTTT	CASSYSKERDRRNSPLHF
TRBV9	TRBJ2-7	.	.	TGTGCCAGCAGCCCAGGGACCCTAGGCGAGCAGTACTTC	CASSPGTLGEQYF
TRBV5-4	TRBJ2-3	TRBD2	.	TGTGCCAGCAGCTTGGAACTAGCGGGGTTGGGCACAGATACGCAGTATTTT	CASSLELAGLGTDTQYF
TRBV27	TRBJ2-1	.	.	TGTGCCAGCAGTTTCGCCGCCCCCCCTGAGCAGTTCTTC	CASSFAAPPEQFF
TRBV5-1	TRBJ1-3	TRBD1	.	TGCGCCAGCAGCCTAATGACAGGGGTTAGAAACACCATATATTTT	CASSLMTGVRNTIYF
TRBV5-1	TRBJ2-1	TRBD1	few	TGCGCCAGCAGCCCGGGACAGATCTACAATGAGCAGTTCTTC	CASSPGQIYNEQFF
TRBV25-1	TRBJ1-6	TRBD1	once	TGTGCCAGCACCCAGGGACAGTATAATTCACCCCTCCACTTT	CASTQGQYNSPLHF
TRBV30	TRBJ2-1	.	.	TGTGCCTGGACCGGGCAGCTCTCCTACAATGAGCAGTTCTTC	CAWTGQLSYNEQFF
TRBV2	TRBJ1-1	.	.	TGTGCCACCTCTACAACCCCCTTCATGAACACTGAAGCTTTCTTT	CATSTTPFMNTEAFF
TRBV7-2	TRBJ2-7	TRBD2	.	TGTGCCAGCAGCTTAGCGGCGGGAGGGCTAAACGAGCAGTACTTC	CASSLAAGGLNEQYF
TRBV18	TRBJ1-4	TRBD1	.	TGTGCCAGCTCGGCAGAGGACAGGCGAAATGAAAAACTGTTTTTT	CASSAEDRRNEKLFF
TRBV9	TRBJ2-1	TRBD2	.	TGTGCCAGCAGCTCAGCGGGAGCCCCCTACAATGAGCAGTTCTTC	CASSSAGAPYNEQFF
TRBV19	TRBJ1-2	.	.	TGTGCCAGTAGTATTGGTGGCAGCTCCTATGGCTACACCTTC	CASSIGGSSYGYTF
TRBV11-3	TRBJ2-1	TRBD2	.	TGTGCCAGCAGCCTTGGGACTAGCAATAATGAGCAGTTCTTC	CASSLGTSNNEQFF